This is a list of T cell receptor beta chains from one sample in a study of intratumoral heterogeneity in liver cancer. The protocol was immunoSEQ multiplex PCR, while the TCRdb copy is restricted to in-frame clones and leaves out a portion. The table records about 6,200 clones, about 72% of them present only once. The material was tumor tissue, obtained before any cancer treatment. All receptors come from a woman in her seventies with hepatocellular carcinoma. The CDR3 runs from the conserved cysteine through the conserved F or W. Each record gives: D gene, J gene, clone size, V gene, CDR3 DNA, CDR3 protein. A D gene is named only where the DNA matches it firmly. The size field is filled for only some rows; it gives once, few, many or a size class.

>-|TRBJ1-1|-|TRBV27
TGTGCCAGCAGTCGACTGGACAGCCGGGGGACTGAAGCTTTCTTT
CASSRLDSRGTEAFF
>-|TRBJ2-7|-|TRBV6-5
TGTGCCACGACCTTCGTAGGCATGGGTGGCTACGAGCAGTACTTC
CATTFVGMGGYEQYF
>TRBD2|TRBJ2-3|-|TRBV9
TGTGCCAGCAGCGTAGACCCTAGCGGGAGTCCAGCAGATACGCAGTATTTT
CASSVDPSGSPADTQYF
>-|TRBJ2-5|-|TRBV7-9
TGTGCCAGCAGCCGGGCAGACACCCGAGAGACCCAGTACTTC
CASSRADTRETQYF
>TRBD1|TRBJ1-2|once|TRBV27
TGTGCCAGCACTGCAGGGGGCGGTGGCTACACCTTC
CASTAGGGGYTF
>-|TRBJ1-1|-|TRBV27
TGTGCCAGCAGTTTACAGGGTTCTGAAGCTTTCTTT
CASSLQGSEAFF
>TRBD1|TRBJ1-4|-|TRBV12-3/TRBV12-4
TGTGCCAGCAGTATAGCACAGGGGCAACTGTTTTTT
CASSIAQGQLFF
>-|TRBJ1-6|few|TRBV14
TGTGCCAGCAGCCCCCTGGCAGGGCTGGATTCACCCCTCCACTTT
CASSPLAGLDSPLHF
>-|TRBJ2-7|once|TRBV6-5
TGTGCCTCTAACATCGGGCCTAGCTCCTACGAGCAGTACTTC
CASNIGPSSYEQYF
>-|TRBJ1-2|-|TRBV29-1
TGCAGCCCTGAGAGGGACTCTAACTATGGCTACACCTTC
CSPERDSNYGYTF
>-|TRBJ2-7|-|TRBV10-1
TGCGCCAGCAGTGAGTCGGTGGGCAGGGGATACGAGCAGTACTTC
CASSESVGRGYEQYF
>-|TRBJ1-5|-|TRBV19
TGTGCCAGTAGGCCTCGGTCAGGGCGGGGGTTAAGCAATCAGCCCCAGCATTTT
CASRPRSGRGLSNQPQHF
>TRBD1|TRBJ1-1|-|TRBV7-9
TGTGCCAGCACCACACAGGGGGACGGAGGTGAAGCTTTCTTT
CASTTQGDGGEAFF
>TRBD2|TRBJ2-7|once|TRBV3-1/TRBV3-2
TGTGCCAGCAGCCAACGTCAGGGACTAGCGGGTTCCTACGAGCAGTACTTC
CASSQRQGLAGSYEQYF
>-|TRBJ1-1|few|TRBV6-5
TGTGCCAGCAGTTATAGTAACACTGAAGCTTTCTTT
CASSYSNTEAFF
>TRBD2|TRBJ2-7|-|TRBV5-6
TGTGCCAGCAGCGTGGGAGGGCCCTACTACGAGCAGTACTTC
CASSVGGPYYEQYF
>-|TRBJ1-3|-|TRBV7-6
TGTGCCAGCAGCTTAGATCCCCCAGGGACGGGAAACACCATATATTTT
CASSLDPPGTGNTIYF
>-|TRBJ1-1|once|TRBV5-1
TGCGCCAGCAGCTCCAGTAATAAGAACACTGAAGCTTTCTTT
CASSSSNKNTEAFF
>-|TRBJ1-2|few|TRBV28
TGTGCCAGCAGTTTGGCCGGGTACGTCTATGGCTACACCTTC
CASSLAGYVYGYTF
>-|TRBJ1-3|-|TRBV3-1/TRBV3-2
TGTGCCAGCAGCGAAAGAGGATTCTCTGGAAACACCATATATTTT
CASSERGFSGNTIYF
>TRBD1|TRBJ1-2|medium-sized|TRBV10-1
TGCGCCAGCAGTGACGGGACAGGGGGCTCCCATGGCTACACCTTC
CASSDGTGGSHGYTF
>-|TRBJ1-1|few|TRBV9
TGTGCCAGCAGCGTAGGCCCAGGGCTTGACACTGAAGCTTTCTTT
CASSVGPGLDTEAFF
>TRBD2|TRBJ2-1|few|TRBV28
TGTGCCAGCAGTTTATCTACTAGCGCCTACAATGAGCAGTTCTTC
CASSLSTSAYNEQFF